This entry describes one TCR beta chain. This entry comes from a study of T cells after yellow fever vaccination. CDR1 and CDR2 (germline): SEHNR, FQNEAQ (reference sequence). Between the trimmed V and J ends, which lost 7 bases and 3 bases, there was a span of 10 bases. This CDR3 contains 12 residues. They built TCR cDNA with 5'RACE template switching, a step that put in a universal primer site and UMIs. TCRdb passed the 5' RACE reads through MiXCR, listing each CDR3 protein once. The sample records under 300,000 distinct CDR3 sequences, about 7% being singletons. This clonotype was sampled from a man aged 25 to 45 who received the YFV17D yellow fever vaccine. Sequences were derived from CD4+ T cells sorted from PBMCs, sampled on the day of the yellow fever booster vaccination. The V gene is TRBV7-9, the J gene TRBJ2-7; a weak D match, TRBD1 (6 bases). This chain's CDR3 is CASTQQGYEQYF. The CDR3 DNA reads TGTGCCAGCACCCAACAGGGCTACGAGCAGTACTTC.